Presented here are 30 T cell receptor beta chains from one specimen sequenced in a study of shared clonotypes between healthy human individuals. CD45RO-negative CD8 cells positively selected for CCR7 made up the naive population, which excluded terminally differentiated effector memory CD45RA+ cells. Using immunoSEQ multiplex PCR, the repertoire was profiled, and TCRdb retains in-frame clones only, with some absent. The table shows roughly 2.1 million clones, with 90% to 95% occurring only once. Sequencing was done on a sample of naive CD8+ T cells from PBMCs. The receptors come from a man younger than 35 in good health. Some clones in this sample may be carry-over from other donors' samples.

V usage is TRBV28 and J usage is TRBJ2-7; 9 bases fit TRBD1. J lost 4 bases, V lost 4 bases, and 2 bases had no gene match. This CDR3 comprises 13 residues. Germline CDR1 is MDHEN and CDR2 is SYDVKM. CDR3 nucleotides: TGTGCCAGCAGTTCAGGACAGGGGTACGAGCAGTACTTC. It is translated as CASSSGQGYEQYF.

V gene TRBV13 combines with J gene TRBJ1-1, with a weak D call TRBD1 (6 bases). V was pared by 5 bases and J by 6 bases, with 13 bases between. Germline assignment: CDR1 PRHDT and CDR2 FYEKMQ (reference sequence). CDR3 size: 13 residues. The DNA of the CDR3 is TGTGCCAGCAGCCTACAGGGATGGGCTGAAGCTTTCTTT. The encoded protein is CASSLQGWAEAFF.

V gene TRBV5-8 combines with J gene TRBJ2-7; D is undetermined. Trimming shortened V by 7 bases and J by 3 bases, and 20 bases separated the two germline ends. Per the germline V gene, CDR1 is SGHTS and CDR2 is YDEGEE. The CDR3 totals 15 residues. The CDR3 is CASLSRQSINYEQYF. The CDR3 DNA sequence: TGTGCCAGCCTCTCCCGTCAGTCCATCAACTACGAGCAGTACTTC.

CDR3 protein: CASSRTGSRTDTQYF. DNA for the CDR3: TGTGCCAGCAGCCGGACAGGGAGCCGGACAGATACGCAGTATTTT. V gene TRBV9 combines with J gene TRBJ2-3, with 8 positions matching TRBD1. This CDR3 is built from 15 residues. The germline CDR1 and CDR2 sequences are SGDLS and YYNGEE. The V segment lost 4 bases and the J segment 3 bases; nucleotides outside the gene matches: 7. The whole variable domain, filled in from reference TRBV9 and TRBJ2-3, reads DSGVTQTPKHLITATGQRVTLRCSPRSGDLSVYWYQQSLDQGLQFLIQYYNGEERAKGNILERFSAQQFPDLHSELNLSSLELGDSALYFCASSRTGSRTDTQYFGPGTRLTVL.

This chain uses TRBV6-1 with TRBJ2-3; TRBD2 aligns across 11 bases. The CDR3 totals 16 residues. V shed 4 bases and J 2 bases; nucleotides not matched to a gene: 5. Looked up from germline, CDR1 is MNHNS and CDR2 is SASEGT. CDR3 amino acids: CASSGGLAVLTDTQYF. CDR3 nucleotides: TGTGCCAGCAGTGGGGGACTAGCGGTCCTCACAGATACGCAGTATTTT.

In the case of this clone: Other nucleotide sequences in the sample specify the same CDR3. V is TRBV15 and J is TRBJ2-7, with D possibly TRBD2 on 5 matching bases. This CDR3 has 15 residues. V gave up 0 bases and J gave up 0 bases, with 9 bases separating them. The germline CDR1 and CDR2 sequences are LNHNV and YYDKDF (reference sequence). In DNA form, the CDR3 reads TGTGCCACCAGCAGAGAGGCAGGACTCTCCTACGAGCAGTACTTC. Its protein product is CATSREAGLSYEQYF. The complete variable domain, with remaining parts taken from reference TRBV15 and TRBJ2-7, reads DAMVIQNPRYQVTQFGKPVTLSCSQTLNHNVMYWYQQKSSQAPKLLFHYYDKDFNNEADTPDNFQSRRPNTSFCFLDIRSPGLGDTAMYLCATSREAGLSYEQYFGPGTRLTVT.

The chain links TRBV4-3 to TRBJ2-7, with D unresolved. CDR3 length: 16 residues. Trimming removed 0 bases at V and 0 bases at J, with 12 bases between. The germline V gene has CDR1 LGHNA and CDR2 YSLEER. CDR3: CASSQDLGGYSYEQYF. The CDR3, as DNA: TGCGCCAGCAGCCAAGATCTTGGCGGCTACTCCTACGAGCAGTACTTC.

V is TRBV6-7 and J is TRBJ2-5; unclear D gene. TRBV6-7 counts as an open reading frame of uncertain function. CDR3 size: 13 residues. The V and J ends lost 0 bases and 2 bases respectively, with 4 bases between them. CDR3 DNA sequence: TGTGCCAGCAGTTACTCGAGTCAAGAGACCCAGTACTTC. This codes for CASSYSSQETQYF.

A remark on this clone: The sample carries other DNA sequences with the same CDR3. The J gene is TRBJ2-1, the V gene TRBV18, with 10 bases fitting TRBD2. There are 17 residues in the CDR3. In germline, CDR1 is KGHSH, CDR2 LQKENI. The junction had 4 bases not matched to a gene; V was cut back by 0 bases and J by 2 bases. CDR3 loop: CASSPPSLAGTYNEQFF. CDR3 DNA: TGTGCCAGCTCACCACCGTCACTAGCGGGAACCTACAATGAGCAGTTCTTC.

The chain employs TRBV27 and TRBJ2-3; 10 bases map to TRBD2. The CDR3 is made up of 13 amino acids. CDR1 is MNHEY, CDR2 SMNVEV, per germline (reference sequence). V gave up 9 bases and J gave up 4 bases; unmatched junction bases: 4. The CDR3 coding sequence is TGTGCCAGTAGAGCGGGGGGGGCAGATACGCAGTATTTT. It translates to CASRAGGADTQYF.

This clone was found a few times. Within the sample, other DNA sequences also encode this same CDR3. V and J are TRBV27 and TRBJ2-1; D may match TRBD1 or TRBD2 (5 bases each). Deletions cut 2 bases from V and 7 bases from J, with 6 bases between. Germline lookup yields CDR1 MNHEY and CDR2 SMNVEV (reference sequence). The CDR3 totals 12 residues. The chain's CDR3 is CASSLGGNEQFF. DNA for the CDR3: TGTGCCAGCAGTTTAGGGGGAAATGAGCAGTTCTTC.

The genes are TRBV19 and TRBJ2-3; D is possibly TRBD2 (5 bases). This CDR3 has 18 residues. V was trimmed by 2 bases and J by 1 base, leaving 19 bases between them. CDR1 is LNHDA and CDR2 is SQIVND in the germline V gene (reference sequence). DNA of the CDR3: TGTGCCAGTAGTATACGGTGGATCGGGGTCGATGGCACAGATACGCAGTATTTT. This encodes CASSIRWIGVDGTDTQYF.

This clone occurred once. V usage is TRBV7-9 and J usage is TRBJ1-2; maybe TRBD1 (5 bases). Per germline, CDR1 SEHNR and CDR2 FQNEAQ (reference sequence). V was cut by 3 bases and J by 4 bases, with 12 bases left in between. The CDR3 is 14 amino acids. The CDR3 region is CASSFSGVGYGYTF. The CDR3 nucleotides are TGTGCCAGCAGCTTTTCGGGGGTCGGCTATGGCTACACCTTC.

This clone appeared a single time. V gene TRBV2 combines with J gene TRBJ2-1; 9 bases are shared with TRBD2. Germline CDR1 is SNHLY and CDR2 is FYNNEI. Trimming removed 8 bases from V and 5 bases from J; junction bases left unmatched: 7. This CDR3 spans 14 amino acids. The DNA for the CDR3 is TGTGCCAGCGGCGGGAGGGACTTAAACAATGAGCAGTTCTTC. The encoded protein is CASGGRDLNNEQFF.

The V gene is TRBV13, the J gene TRBJ2-3; D remains ambiguous. CDR1 is PRHDT, CDR2 FYEKMQ, per germline (reference sequence). This CDR3 is 13 amino acids long. Trimming cost V 5 bases and J 5 bases, with 11 bases left between them. CDR3 loop: CASSPSLRDTQYF. The CDR3 DNA follows: TGTGCCAGCAGCCCTAGTCTTAGAGATACGCAGTATTTT.

The chain recombines TRBV7-9 with TRBJ1-2; D gene unclear. V lost 5 bases and J 4 bases, leaving 20 bases between the germline ends. The germline V gene has CDR1 SEHNR and CDR2 FQNEAQ (reference sequence). There are 16 residues in the CDR3. The DNA of the CDR3 is TGTGCCAGCAGCCTCGGTTCCGATGGCCTAATCTATGGCTACACCTTC. It codes for CASSLGSDGLIYGYTF. The whole variable domain, filled in from reference TRBV7-9 and TRBJ1-2, reads DTGVSQNPRHKITKRGQNVTFRCDPISEHNRLYWYRQTLGQGPEFLTYFQNEAQLEKSRLLSDRFSAERPKGSFSTLEIQRTEQGDSAMYLCASSLGSDGLIYGYTFGSGTRLTVV.

CDR3 DNA: TGCGCCAGCAGCCAAGATAGGAGCCTAGCGGACTACACAGATACGCAGTATTTT. This encodes CASSQDRSLADYTDTQYF. The V and J genes are TRBV4-1 and TRBJ2-3; the match to TRBD2 covers 7 bases. Germline assignment: CDR1 MGHRA and CDR2 YSYEKL. This CDR3 is 18 amino acids long. The V segment lost 0 bases and the J segment 2 bases; nucleotides outside the gene matches: 11.

The rearrangement joins TRBV6-6 to TRBJ2-7; D could derive from TRBD1 or TRBD2 (5 bases each). Per the germline V gene, CDR1 is MNHNY and CDR2 is SVGAGI (reference sequence). This CDR3 is built from 14 residues. The germline V and J ends were trimmed by 7 bases and 4 bases, with 17 bases remaining between them. For the CDR3, the DNA is TGTGCCAGCACTACCGGGACGGGGCCGTACGAGCAGTACTTC. Its protein product is CASTTGTGPYEQYF.

V gene TRBV29-1 combines with J gene TRBJ2-7, with D possibly being TRBD1 (6 bases). CDR1 SQVTM and CDR2 ANQGSEA come from the germline V gene. The CDR3 sequence is 14 residues long. V was shortened by 3 bases and J by 0 bases, with 12 bases between the two germline ends. The CDR3 nucleotides are TGCAGCGTTGATGGTGGGACACCCTCCTACGAGCAGTACTTC. This encodes CSVDGGTPSYEQYF.

The chain employs TRBV7-9 and TRBJ1-1; 9 nucleotides line up with TRBD1. The junction had 11 bases not matched to a gene; V was cut back by 6 bases and J by 0 bases. CDR1 is SEHNR, CDR2 FQNEAQ, per germline (reference sequence). The CDR3 is made up of 17 amino acids. CDR3 in amino acids: CASRPTNRGPMNTEAFF. CDR3 bases: TGTGCCAGCAGGCCCACCAACAGGGGGCCCATGAACACTGAAGCTTTCTTT.

This chain joins TRBV19 and TRBJ2-1, with D possibly being TRBD1 (6 bases). Trimming took off 1 base at V and 10 bases at J, with 11 bases between the two ends. The CDR3 contains 13 residues. Germline loops: CDR1 LNHDA, CDR2 SQIVND (reference sequence). Written as DNA, the CDR3 is TGTGCCAGTAGTATAGGGTTCAGGGGCGAGCAGTTCTTC. Residues: CASSIGFRGEQFF.

The chain recombines TRBV27 with TRBJ2-3, with 7 bases matching TRBD2. Germline V CDR1 and CDR2: MNHEY, SMNVEV (reference sequence). CDR3 length equals 15 residues. V shed 10 bases and J 3 bases; nucleotides not matched to a gene: 13. DNA of the CDR3: TGTGCCACCCTCCGTTTGAGCGGGGCTACAGATACGCAGTATTTT. Translating it yields CATLRLSGATDTQYF.

The chain has TRBV7-4 and TRBJ1-4; D gene ambiguous. This CDR3 comprises 13 residues. The ends were cut back, 5 bases at V and 4 bases at J, with 8 bases in the middle. Germline V gives CDR1 SGHVT, CDR2 SQSDAQ. The chain's CDR3 is CASSRRYNEKLFF. The CDR3 nucleotides are TGTGCCAGCAGCCGAAGATATAATGAAAAACTGTTTTTT.

The chain is built from TRBV25-1 and TRBJ2-7, with a tentative D call TRBD1 (7 bases). The V gene lost 4 bases and the J gene lost 2 bases, with 15 bases spanning the gap. Germline V gene data show CDR1 as MGHDK and CDR2 as SYGVNS. The CDR3 extends over 15 amino acids. CDR3: CASSGYRGGPYEQYF. The CDR3 DNA follows: TGTGCCAGCAGTGGGTACAGGGGAGGCCCCTACGAGCAGTACTTC.

This clone appeared a single time. CDR3 bases: TGTGCCACCAGCCCTCATCCCCTCTCTGGAAACACCATATATTTT. Translating gives CATSPHPLSGNTIYF. The rearrangement joins TRBV15 to TRBJ1-3; no clear D. The CDR3 sequence is 15 residues long. Germline CDR1 LNHNV, CDR2 YYDKDF (reference sequence). The V gene lost 5 bases and the J gene lost 0 bases, with 11 bases spanning the gap.

V and J are TRBV4-3 and TRBJ2-2, with 9 nucleotides matching TRBD2. Per the germline V gene, CDR1 is LGHNA and CDR2 is YSLEER. Trimming at V came to 0 bases and at J to 3 bases, leaving 5 bases not matched to a gene. The CDR3 is 17 amino acids. The CDR3, as DNA: TGCGCCAGCAGCCAAGATGGGAGCGGGAGGTACACCGGGGAGCTGTTTTTT. Translating it yields CASSQDGSGRYTGELFF.

The gene calls are TRBV28 and TRBJ2-5, with D unresolved. CDR1 and CDR2 (germline): MDHEN, SYDVKM. Trimming stripped 8 bases from V and 2 bases from J, with 12 bases between. This CDR3 region has 13 residues. CDR3: CASRSTGQETQYF. CDR3 DNA: TGTGCCAGCCGATCGACCGGGCAAGAGACCCAGTACTTC.

This chain links TRBV27 with TRBJ1-3; 9 bases agree with TRBD1. Germline trimming cut 3 bases from V and 4 bases from J; bases unmatched to any gene: 7. Germline V gene lookup returns CDR1 MNHEY and CDR2 SMNVEV (reference sequence). The CDR3 consists of 16 residues. Here the CDR3 reads CASSLDGTGTGNTIYF. CDR3 sequence (DNA): TGTGCCAGCAGTTTGGATGGGACAGGGACAGGAAACACCATATATTTT.

This clone has a single count. V is TRBV7-8 and J is TRBJ2-1; D ambiguous. V lost 5 bases and J lost 0, with 11 bases in between. CDR3 length: 15 residues. In germline, CDR1 is SGHVS, CDR2 FQNEAQ. Here the CDR3 reads CASSHRISSYNEQFF. In DNA form, the CDR3 reads TGTGCCAGCAGCCACCGCATTAGCTCCTACAATGAGCAGTTCTTC.

The CDR3 spells CASSTAPPYEAFF. DNA of the CDR3: TGTGCCAGTAGTACCGCACCCCCCTATGAAGCTTTCTTT. This sequence joins TRBV19 and TRBJ1-1; D remains ambiguous. The CDR3 runs 13 residues. Germline V lookup: CDR1 LNHDA, CDR2 SQIVND (reference sequence). Trimming took off 4 bases at V and 7 bases at J, with 13 bases between the two ends.